This T cell receptor beta chain comes out of a study of T cell changes during pregnancy in multiple sclerosis. The V gene end was trimmed by 0 bases and the J gene end by 2 bases; junction bases not matched to a gene: 7. CDR3 size: 16 residues. Germline values: CDR1 ENHRY, CDR2 SYGVKD. Method: immunoSEQ multiplex PCR; TCRdb's copy keeps in-frame clones and lacks some. The profile shows tens of thousands of clones, about 90% of them singletons. The specimen comprised CD4+ T cells from peripheral blood mononuclear cells, sampled after pregnancy. This clonotype was sampled from a female donor with multiple sclerosis, enrolled in a pregnancy study. This rearrangement joins TRBV10-3 to TRBJ2-7; 7 bases line up with TRBD1. The CDR3 DNA sequence: TGTGCCATCAGTGAGTCGCCCCCGGGACAGCCCTACGAGCAGTACTTC. This gives the protein CAISESPPGQPYEQYF.